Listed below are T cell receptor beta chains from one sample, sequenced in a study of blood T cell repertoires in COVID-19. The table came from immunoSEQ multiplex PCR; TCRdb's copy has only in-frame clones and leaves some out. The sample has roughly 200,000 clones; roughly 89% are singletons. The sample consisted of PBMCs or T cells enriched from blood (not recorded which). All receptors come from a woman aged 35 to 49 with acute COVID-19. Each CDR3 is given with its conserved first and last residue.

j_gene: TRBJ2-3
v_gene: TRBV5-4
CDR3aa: CASSSHLTGLAGTYTDTQYF

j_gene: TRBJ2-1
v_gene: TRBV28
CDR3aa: CASIPGGGLGEQFF

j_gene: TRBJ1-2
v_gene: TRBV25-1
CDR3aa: CASSDRTGSTVGYTF

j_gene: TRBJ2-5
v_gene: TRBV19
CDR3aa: CASSIDDRRVGTGDRYF

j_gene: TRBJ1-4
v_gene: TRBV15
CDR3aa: CATSRDGRAEKLFF

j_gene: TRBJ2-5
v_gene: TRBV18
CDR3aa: CASSPPVRGGRELETQYF

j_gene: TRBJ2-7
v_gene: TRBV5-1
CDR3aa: CASSFEYEQYF

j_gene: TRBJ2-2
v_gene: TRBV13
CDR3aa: CASSLVQDQGLAGNTGELFF

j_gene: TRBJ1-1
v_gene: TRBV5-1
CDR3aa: CASNAGTQNTEAFF

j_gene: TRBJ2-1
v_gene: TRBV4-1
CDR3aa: CASSQTPGLAVNNEQFF

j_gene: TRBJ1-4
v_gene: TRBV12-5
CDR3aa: CASGTPGGVHEKLFF

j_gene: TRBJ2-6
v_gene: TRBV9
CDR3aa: CASSVEAREAGANVLTF

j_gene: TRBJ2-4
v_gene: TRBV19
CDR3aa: CASSIDLKNIQYF

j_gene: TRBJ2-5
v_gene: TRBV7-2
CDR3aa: CASSAAGVETQYF

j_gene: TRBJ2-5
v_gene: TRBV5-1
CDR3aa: CASRGQGYQETQYF

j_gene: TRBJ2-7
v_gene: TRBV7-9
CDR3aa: CASSLRTSGSMGEQYF

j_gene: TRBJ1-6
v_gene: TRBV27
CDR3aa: CASSFLEGDNSPLHF

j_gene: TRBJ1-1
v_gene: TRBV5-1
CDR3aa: CASSLDGGPEAFF

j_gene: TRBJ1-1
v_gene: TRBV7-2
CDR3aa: CASSLAPDVGARTEAFF

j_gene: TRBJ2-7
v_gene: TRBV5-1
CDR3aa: CASSLEGTAARDEQYF

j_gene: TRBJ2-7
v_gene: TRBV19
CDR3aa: CASSTLAGVEQYF

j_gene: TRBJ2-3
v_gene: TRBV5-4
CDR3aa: CASSLMGLAGGTTDTQYF

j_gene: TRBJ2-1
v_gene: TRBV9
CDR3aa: CASSESGTSGGVYNEQFF